The rows below give T cell receptor beta chains drawn from one sample of a study of T cells in Graves' hyperthyroidism and ophthalmopathy. MiXCR, run by TCRdb on the multiplex PCR reads, gives a single entry per CDR3 protein. The repertoire holds hundreds of thousands of distinct CDR3 sequences, 14% to 15% seen once, with around 4% in the top ten. The source material was blood. These receptors all stem from a woman in her thirties or forties with Graves' ophthalmopathy. CDR3s include the opening cysteine and the closing phenylalanine or tryptophan. A D gene is named only where the DNA matches it firmly. Clone size, where shown, is once, few, many, or a class for clones that have expanded.

clone_size	j_call	v_call	cdr3_length	d_call	cdr3_nt	cdr3_aa
many	TRBJ2-5	TRBV25-1	20	NA	TGTGCCAGCAGTGGAAGTTACGGGGCAGGCCGTGGGTGGACTGGAGAGACCCAGTACTTC	CASSGSYGAGRGWTGETQYF
few	TRBJ2-5	TRBV4-1	17	TRBD2	TGCGCCAGCAGCCAACCGACTAGCGGGGTAAAACAAGAGACCCAGTACTTC	CASSQPTSGVKQETQYF
NA	TRBJ1-1	TRBV6-2/TRBV6-3	12	NA	TGTGCCAGCAGTCGGCAGGGAATTGAAGCTTTCTTT	CASSRQGIEAFF
many	TRBJ1-3	TRBV28	14	NA	TGTGCCAGCAGGGGCACCCGCGGGGGAAACACCATATATTTT	CASRGTRGGNTIYF
NA	TRBJ2-5	TRBV5-1	13	TRBD2	TGCGCCAGCAGCGCGGGGGTCCAAGAGACCCAGTACTTC	CASSAGVQETQYF
many	TRBJ2-4	TRBV7-2	13	NA	TGTGCCAGCAGTGGAAGGGAATCCGTCGTTCAGTACTTC	CASSGRESVVQYF
many	TRBJ2-7	TRBV6-5	14	NA	TGTGCCAGCAGTTACTCAAGCGAAGGATACGAGCAGTACTTC	CASSYSSEGYEQYF
many	TRBJ2-5	TRBV6-5	15	NA	TGTGCCAGCAGTTACTCGATGGCCCAGCAAGAGACCCAGTACTTC	CASSYSMAQQETQYF
NA	TRBJ2-7	TRBV24-1	11	NA	TGCCCCGCGGGGTTAGGTTACGAGCAGTACTTC	CPAGLGYEQYF
many	TRBJ2-7	TRBV11-2	13	NA	TGTGCCAGCAGCTTGGGCCTCAACTCCGAGCAGTACTTC	CASSLGLNSEQYF
many	TRBJ1-1	TRBV6-2/TRBV6-3	14	NA	TGTGCCAGCAGTTTCTTCGGGGTTAACACTGAAGCTTTCTTT	CASSFFGVNTEAFF
many	TRBJ2-2	TRBV19	13	TRBD2	TGTGCCATAGCGGGAGACGCCACCGGGGAGCTGTTTTTT	CAIAGDATGELFF
many	TRBJ1-3	TRBV20-1	18	NA	TGCAGTGCTAGACCTGTTTCCCCCCTCCTGATCTCTGGAAACACCATATATTTT	CSARPVSPLLISGNTIYF
many	TRBJ2-7	TRBV4-2	14	NA	TGTGCCAGCAGCCAAGGGGACATTACCTACGAGCAGTACTTC	CASSQGDITYEQYF
many	TRBJ1-2	TRBV11-2	12	NA	TGTGCCAGCAGCTTTAGCCAGGGAGGCTACACCTTC	CASSFSQGGYTF
many	TRBJ2-7	TRBV19	13	NA	TGTGCCGTGGGGGACACCGCCTCCTACGAGCAGTACTTC	CAVGDTASYEQYF
NA	TRBJ2-7	TRBV20-1	13	NA	TGCAGTGCTAGAGCCACAGGGCGGGACGAGCAGTACTTC	CSARATGRDEQYF
many	TRBJ2-7	TRBV4-1	15	NA	TGCGCCAGCAGCCCGAGTTTGGGGACCGGCTACGAGCAGTACTTC	CASSPSLGTGYEQYF
NA	TRBJ1-3	TRBV28	16	NA	TGTGCCAGCGGGTCGGCTCTTCTAACCTCTGGAAACACCATATATTTT	CASGSALLTSGNTIYF
NA	TRBJ2-5	TRBV20-1	13	TRBD2	TGCAGTGCTAGCCTAGCGGGAGGAGAGACCCGGTACTTC	CSASLAGGETRYF